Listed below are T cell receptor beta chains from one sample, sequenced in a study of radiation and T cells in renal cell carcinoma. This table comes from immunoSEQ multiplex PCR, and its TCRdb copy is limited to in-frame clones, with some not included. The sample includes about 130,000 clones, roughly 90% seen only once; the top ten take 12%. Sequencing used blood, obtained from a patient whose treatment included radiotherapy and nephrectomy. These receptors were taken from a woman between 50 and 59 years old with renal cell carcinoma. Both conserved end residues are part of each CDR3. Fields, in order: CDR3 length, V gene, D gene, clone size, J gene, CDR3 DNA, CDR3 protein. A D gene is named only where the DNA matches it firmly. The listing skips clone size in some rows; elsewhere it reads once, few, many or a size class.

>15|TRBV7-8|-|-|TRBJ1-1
TGTGCCAGCAGCTTAGGGTCTTACAAGAACACTGAAGCTTTCTTT
CASSLGSYKNTEAFF
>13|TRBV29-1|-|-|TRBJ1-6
TGCAGCGTTGAAGGCGCTCGGGGTTCACCCCTCCACTTT
CSVEGARGSPLHF
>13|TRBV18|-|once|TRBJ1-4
TGTGCCAGCGGCCTAGGGGCAAATGAAAAACTGTTTTTT
CASGLGANEKLFF
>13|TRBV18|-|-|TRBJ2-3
TGTGCCAGCTCACCACCAGATTGGGGAACTCAGTATTTT
CASSPPDWGTQYF
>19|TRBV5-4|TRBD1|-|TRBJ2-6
TGTGCCAGCAGCTTGGGCTCCGGACAGGGGTTCGTTGGGGCCAACGTCCTGACTTTC
CASSLGSGQGFVGANVLTF
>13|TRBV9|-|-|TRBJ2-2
TGTGCCAGCAGCCTCCAGGACACCGGGGAGCTGTTTTTT
CASSLQDTGELFF
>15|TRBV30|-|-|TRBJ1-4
TGTGCCTGGAGTGTACCGGGGGCAACTAATGAAAAACTGTTTTTT
CAWSVPGATNEKLFF
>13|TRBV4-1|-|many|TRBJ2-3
TGCGCCAGCAGCCCGGACGGGGAAGATACGCAGTATTTT
CASSPDGEDTQYF
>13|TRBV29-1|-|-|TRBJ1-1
TGCAGCGTTGTGACGGCTTTGAACACTGAAGCTTTCTTT
CSVVTALNTEAFF
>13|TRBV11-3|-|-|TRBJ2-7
TGTGCCAGCAGCTTAGCTCGTGCTGGAGAGCAGTACTTC
CASSLARAGEQYF
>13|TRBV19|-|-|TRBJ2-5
TGTGCCAGTAGTATCGCCGGGATTGAGACCCAGTACTTC
CASSIAGIETQYF
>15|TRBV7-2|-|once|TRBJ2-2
TGTGCCAGCAGCAGAGAGACAGGGAGGGCCGGGGAGCTGTTTTTT
CASSRETGRAGELFF
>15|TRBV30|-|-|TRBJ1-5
TGTGCCTGGAGTGTAGAGGGGACACTGGATCAGCCCCAGCATTTT
CAWSVEGTLDQPQHF
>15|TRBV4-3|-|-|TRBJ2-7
TGCGCCAGCAGCCAAGACGTAGCGGCCACCTACGAGCAGTACTTC
CASSQDVAATYEQYF
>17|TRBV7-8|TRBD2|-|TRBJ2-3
TGTGCCAGCAGCTTAGGACTAGCGGGGGGCCTCACAGATACGCAGTATTTT
CASSLGLAGGLTDTQYF
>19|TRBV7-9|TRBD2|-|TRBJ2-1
TGTGCCAGCAGCCCCCGAGGAGCGGGGGGTTTCTTCTCCTACAATGAGCAGTTCTTC
CASSPRGAGGFFSYNEQFF
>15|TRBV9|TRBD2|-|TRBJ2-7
TGTGCCAGCAGCCTTGGGACTAGCGGGGAGTACGAGCAGTACTTC
CASSLGTSGEYEQYF
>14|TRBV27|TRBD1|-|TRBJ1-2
TGTGCCAGCAGTTTATCGGGACAGGGCTACGGCTACACCTTC
CASSLSGQGYGYTF
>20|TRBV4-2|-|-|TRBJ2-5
TGTGCCAGCAGCCAAGTTCATCGTCCTGGTGGAGGAACGTTCCAAGAGACCCAGTACTTC
CASSQVHRPGGGTFQETQYF
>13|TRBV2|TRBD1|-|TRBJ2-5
TGTGCCAGCAAGGGACAGATGGCAGAGACCCAGTACTTC
CASKGQMAETQYF
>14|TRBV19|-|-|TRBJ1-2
TGTGCCAGTACGAGGGGGGGAGTTAACTATGGCTACACCTTC
CASTRGGVNYGYTF
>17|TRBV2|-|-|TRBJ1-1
TGTGCCAGCAGTGCCGGACATCTGGGGGTGATGAACACTGAAGCTTTCTTT
CASSAGHLGVMNTEAFF
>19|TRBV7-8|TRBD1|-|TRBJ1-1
TGTGCCAGCAGTCCCCCTTGGGACAGGGGATCCCGAGCCGGCACTGAAGCTTTCTTT
CASSPPWDRGSRAGTEAFF
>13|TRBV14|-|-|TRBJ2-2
TGTGCCAGCAGCCAAGTCGTTACCGGGGAGCTGTTTTTT
CASSQVVTGELFF
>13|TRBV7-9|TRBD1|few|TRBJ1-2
TGTGCCAGCAGCCCACAGGGGGCCGTCGGCTACACCTTC
CASSPQGAVGYTF
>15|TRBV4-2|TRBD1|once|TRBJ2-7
TGTGCCAGCAGCCACCTAGACAGGGCAACCAACGAGCAGTACTTC
CASSHLDRATNEQYF
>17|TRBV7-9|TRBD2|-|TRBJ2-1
TGTGCCAGCAGCTCTGCCCCGGGACTAGCGAGACCCAATGAGCAGTTCTTC
CASSSAPGLARPNEQFF
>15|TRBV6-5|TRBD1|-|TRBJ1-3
TGTGCCAGCAGCCGGGACAGTCAGCTGGGAAACACCATATATTTT
CASSRDSQLGNTIYF
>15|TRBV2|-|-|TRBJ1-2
TGTGCCAGCAGTGAGGGACAAACCCTTTTCTATGGCTACACCTTC
CASSEGQTLFYGYTF
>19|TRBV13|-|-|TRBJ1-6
TGTGCCAGCAGCTTAGGCCGGGTCGGCAGCCGCTTGGCAAATTCACCCCTCCACTTT
CASSLGRVGSRLANSPLHF
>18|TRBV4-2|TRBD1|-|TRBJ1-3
TGTGCCAGCAGCCCCCCCGGACAGGGCGCTCGGAAGGGAAACACCATATATTTT
CASSPPGQGARKGNTIYF
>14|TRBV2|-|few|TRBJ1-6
TGTGCCAGCAGTGGTGTCAGGGTGGGGTCACCCCTCCACTTT
CASSGVRVGSPLHF
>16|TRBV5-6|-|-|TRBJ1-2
TGTGCCAGCAGCTTGGCCACAGGGCACCTGGGCGATGGCTACACCTTC
CASSLATGHLGDGYTF
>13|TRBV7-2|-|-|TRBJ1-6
TGTGCCAGCAGCGGACGGACTAATTCACCCCTCCACTTT
CASSGRTNSPLHF
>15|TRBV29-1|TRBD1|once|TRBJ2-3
TGCAGCGTTGACCGACAGGGGGCAGGCACAGATACGCAGTATTTT
CSVDRQGAGTDTQYF
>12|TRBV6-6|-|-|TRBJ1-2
TGTGCCAGCAGTTATCAGCCCTATGGCTACACCTTC
CASSYQPYGYTF
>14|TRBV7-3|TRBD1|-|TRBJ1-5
TGTGCCAGCAGCCCGGACAGGGTCGGTCAGCCCCAGCATTTT
CASSPDRVGQPQHF
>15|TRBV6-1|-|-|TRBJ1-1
TGTGCCAGCAGTAAAAAGATACCGCCGAACACTGAAGCTTTCTTT
CASSKKIPPNTEAFF
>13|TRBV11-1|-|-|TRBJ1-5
TGTGCCAGCAGCTTAGGGCTCAGTCAGCCCCAGCATTTT
CASSLGLSQPQHF
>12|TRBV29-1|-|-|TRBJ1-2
TGCAGCGTTGCTACCGGGCAGGTGGGCTACACCTTC
CSVATGQVGYTF
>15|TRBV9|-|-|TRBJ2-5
TGTGCCAGCAGCGTAGAATCCGCCGTCCAAGAGACCCAGTACTTC
CASSVESAVQETQYF
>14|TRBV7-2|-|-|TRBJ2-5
TGTGCCAGCAGCCCGACTAGACCTGAAGAGACCCAGTACTTC
CASSPTRPEETQYF
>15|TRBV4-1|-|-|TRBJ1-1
TGCGCCAGCAGCCAAGAAGAAGGGTTTAGGGCTGAAGCTTTCTTT
CASSQEEGFRAEAFF
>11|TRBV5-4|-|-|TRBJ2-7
TGTGCCAGCAGCTCATGGCGGGAGCAGTACTTC
CASSSWREQYF
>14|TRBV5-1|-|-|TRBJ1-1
TGCGCCAGCAGCGGACAGCTCATGAACACTGAAGCTTTCTTT
CASSGQLMNTEAFF
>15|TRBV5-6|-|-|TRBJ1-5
TGTGCCAGCAGCTTGGCAGAGATGGGCAATCAGCCCCAGCATTTT
CASSLAEMGNQPQHF
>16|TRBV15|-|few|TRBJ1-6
TGTGCCACCAAGGACTATGCGTTCCTTAGTAATTCACCCCTCCACTTT
CATKDYAFLSNSPLHF
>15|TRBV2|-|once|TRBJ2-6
TGTGCCAGCCGGAAACAAGGATCTGGGGCCAACGTCCTGACTTTC
CASRKQGSGANVLTF
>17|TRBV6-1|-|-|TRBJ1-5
TGTGCCAGCAGTGGGCCCCTACAGGGTGTGTTCCATCAGCCCCAGCATTTT
CASSGPLQGVFHQPQHF